The clone carrying this T cell receptor beta chain is a singleton in its sample. As yet, its antigen is unknown. In the PCR, 60 Vbeta and 13 Jbeta primers were used. Libraries were prepared by immunoSEQ multiplex PCR; TCRdb keeps only in-frame clonotypes and omits some of them. Altogether fewer than 150,000 clones are present, 80% being singletons, with the ten largest covering about 6.5%. This record comes from a study of cytomegalovirus exposure and HLA in healthy donors. Study results and limitations: V- and J-gene trimming of TCR beta was linked (in a later analysis) to a missense DCLRE1C variant. A later look showed TCR association rates differing by HLA locus, highest for DRB1 and lowest for HLA-C.

The receptor comes from a man aged 40-49 years in good health and CMV-seropositive. The specimen sequenced was PBMCs.

The CDR3 DNA reads as TGTGCCAGCAGTTTATCGACAGGGCAGGGAGTTTACTTC. This gives the protein CASSLSTGQGVYF. The J gene is TRBJ2-7, the V gene TRBV27; 7 bases are a match to TRBD1. V shed 0 bases and J 13 bases; nucleotides not matched to a gene: 9. CDR3 length: 13 residues. Germline CDR1 is MNHEY and CDR2 is SMNVEV (reference sequence).